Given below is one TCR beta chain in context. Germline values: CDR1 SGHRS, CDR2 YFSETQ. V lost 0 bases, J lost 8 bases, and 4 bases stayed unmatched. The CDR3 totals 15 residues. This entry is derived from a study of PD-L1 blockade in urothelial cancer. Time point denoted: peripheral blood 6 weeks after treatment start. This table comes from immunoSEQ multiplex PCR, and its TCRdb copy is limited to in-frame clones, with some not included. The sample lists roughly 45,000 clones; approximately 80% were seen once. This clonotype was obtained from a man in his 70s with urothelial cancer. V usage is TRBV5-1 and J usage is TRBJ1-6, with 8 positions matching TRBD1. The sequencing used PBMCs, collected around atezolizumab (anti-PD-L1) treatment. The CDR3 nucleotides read TGCGCCAGCAGCTTGGCGGGACAGGTCTATTCACCCCTCCACTTT. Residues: CASSLAGQVYSPLHF.